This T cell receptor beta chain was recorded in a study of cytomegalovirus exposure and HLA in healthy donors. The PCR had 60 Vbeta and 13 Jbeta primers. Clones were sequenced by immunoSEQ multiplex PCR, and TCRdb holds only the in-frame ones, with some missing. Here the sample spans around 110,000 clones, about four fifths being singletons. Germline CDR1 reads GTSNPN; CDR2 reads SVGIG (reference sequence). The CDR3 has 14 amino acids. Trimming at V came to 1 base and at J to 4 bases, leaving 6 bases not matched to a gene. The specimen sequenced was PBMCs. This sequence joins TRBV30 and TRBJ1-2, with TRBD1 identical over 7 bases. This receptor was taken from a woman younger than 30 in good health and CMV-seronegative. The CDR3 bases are TGTGCCTGGAGTGGAGCAGGGGGAGGCTATGGCTACACCTTC. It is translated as CAWSGAGGGYGYTF. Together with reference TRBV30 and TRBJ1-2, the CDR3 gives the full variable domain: SQTIHQWPATLVQPVGSPLSLECTVEGTSNPNLYWYRQAAGRGLQLLFYSVGIGQISSEVPQNLSASRPQDRQFILSSKKLLLSDSGFYLCAWSGAGGGYGYTFGSGTRLTVV.